Sequencing of this T cell receptor beta chain was carried out in a study of vaccination and CD4 T cells after COVID-19. On the study more broadly: Post-vaccine sampling followed dose two by a median about 72 days (range 14 to 241).

Stated treatment: approximately nine-day PBMC culture with coronavirus spike peptide pools or control peptides (ViraFEST assay). Oncomine TCR Beta short-read sequencing was applied to DNA from cultured CD4+ T cells. TCRdb re-called the PCR reads with MiXCR, one entry per CDR3 protein. Of tens of thousands of distinct CDR3 sequences listed, roughly two fifths were seen once; the top ten hold roughly an eighth. This clonotype was counted between two and nine times. As yet, its antigen is unknown. Germline-derived CDR1 and CDR2 are SGHTA and FQGNSA. CDR3 length equals 13 residues. Trimming left V 2 bases short and J 7 bases short, with 12 bases between.

The V call is TRBV7-2, the J call TRBJ2-7, with D unresolved. The receptor comes from a human donor who had recovered from COVID-19. Sequenced: CD4+ T cells from blood, cultured in vitro. Here the CDR3 reads CASSLYEVREQYF. DNA for the CDR3: TGTGCCAGCAGCTTATACGAGGTGAGGGAGCAGTACTTC. The full variable domain, its missing parts supplied by reference TRBV7-2 and TRBJ2-7, is GAGVSQSPSNKVTEKGKDVELRCDPISGHTALYWYRQSLGQGLEFLIYFQGNSAPDKSGLPSDRFSAERTGGSVSTLTIQRTQQEDSAVYLCASSLYEVREQYFGPGTRLTVT.